The 20 T cell receptor beta chains given below trace back to one sample, sequenced in a study of blood T cell repertoires in COVID-19. Here immunoSEQ multiplex PCR was the method, and the copy in TCRdb shows in-frame clones only, minus some. The data contain fewer than 250,000 clones, nearly 90% of them singletons. Sequencing used PBMCs or T cells enriched from blood (not recorded which). Every receptor here comes from a man aged 25-40 years who had recovered from COVID-19.

The chain uses TRBV10-3 and TRBJ1-2; TRBD1 matches at 9 bases. V shed 6 bases, J shed 2 bases, and the junction held 13 bases outside the gene matches. This CDR3 comprises 17 residues. Per the germline V gene, CDR1 is ENHRY and CDR2 is SYGVKD. In DNA form, the CDR3 reads TGTGCCATCAGCATCCGAATGCCGGGACAGGGAAACTATGGCTACACCTTC. Its translation: CAISIRMPGQGNYGYTF.

The V gene is TRBV3-1 (or the pseudogene TRBV3-2), the J gene TRBJ1-3; no clear D. The germline V and J ends were trimmed by 2 bases and 0 bases, with 5 bases remaining between them. There are 14 residues in the CDR3. Per germline, CDR1 LGHDT and CDR2 YNNKEL (reference sequence). The CDR3 DNA follows: TGTGCCAGCAGCCAAACTAGCTCTGGAAACACCATATATTTT. Protein product: CASSQTSSGNTIYF.

This clone has more than one count but fewer than ten. The V call is TRBV2, the J call TRBJ1-6; 7 nucleotides line up with TRBD1. Germline assignment: CDR1 SNHLY and CDR2 FYNNEI. The CDR3 totals 20 residues. V shed 4 bases and J 10 bases; nucleotides not matched to a gene: 25. This CDR3 is CASSVRLRDSVRFSYSPLHF. The CDR3 nucleotides are TGTGCCAGCAGTGTGAGGCTCCGGGACAGTGTTCGATTTAGTTACTCACCCCTCCACTTT.

This chain joins TRBV14 and TRBJ1-1, with unresolved D. This CDR3 is built from 14 residues. The V end was cut by 2 bases, the J end by 4 bases, with 11 bases between. CDR1 and CDR2 from the germline V gene are SGHDN and FVKESK. The CDR3 is CASSQTRSGTEAFF. The CDR3 nucleotides are TGTGCCAGCAGCCAAACGAGGTCGGGCACTGAAGCTTTCTTT.

The rearrangement joins TRBV6-2 or TRBV6-3 to TRBJ2-7; D unclear. Germline lookup yields CDR1 MNHEY and CDR2 SVGEGT. CDR3 length equals 15 residues. V was cut by 0 bases and J by 4 bases, with 13 bases left in between. CDR3 sequence reads: CASSYSRFRAYEQYF. In nucleotides, the CDR3 is TGTGCCAGCAGTTACTCGAGGTTTAGAGCATACGAGCAGTACTTC.

The chain has TRBV30 and TRBJ1-5; tentatively, D is TRBD1 (5 bases). V shed 1 base and J shed 5 bases, with 18 bases lying between them. The CDR3 extends over 16 amino acids. Looked up from germline, CDR1 is GTSNPN and CDR2 is SVGIG (reference sequence). This chain's CDR3 is CAWSAGEGWGHQPQHF. The CDR3 coding sequence is TGTGCCTGGAGTGCGGGGGAAGGATGGGGCCATCAGCCCCAGCATTTT.

In the case of this clone: At one of its ends the junction is not consistent with the germline gene, which may arise from a read error. The J gene is TRBJ1-2, the V gene TRBV6-5; the D gene is possibly TRBD1 (6 bases). Germline V CDR1 and CDR2: MNHEY, SVGAGI. CDR3 size: 14 residues. The CDR3 bases are TGTGTCAGCTCCCCTTCAGGGGCTACCTATGGCTACACCTTC. This sequence encodes CVSSPSGATYGYTF.

CDR3 region: CASSALPGQGSGNTIYF. CDR3 bases: TGTGCCAGCAGCGCACTTCCGGGACAGGGGTCTGGAAACACCATATATTTT. The chain combines TRBV9 with TRBJ1-3; TRBD1 matches at 10 bases. Unmatched junction bases numbered 7, after V lost 3 bases and J lost 1 base. Germline assignment: CDR1 SGDLS and CDR2 YYNGEE. The CDR3 runs 17 residues.

The chain is built from TRBV19 and TRBJ1-6, with TRBD1 as a possible D gene (5 bases). Looked up from germline, CDR1 is LNHDA and CDR2 is SQIVND (reference sequence). V lost 5 bases to trimming and J lost 1 base, with 9 bases between them. The CDR3 has 15 amino acids. The DNA of the CDR3 is TGTGCCAGTAGTGCCCGACAGTCCTATAATTCACCCCTCCACTTT. Translating it yields CASSARQSYNSPLHF.

The rearrangement uses TRBV20-1 and TRBJ1-1; D perhaps matches TRBD1 (5 bases). The V end lost 3 bases, the J end lost 5 bases, and 10 bases lay between the germline ends. The CDR3 covers 12 residues. The germline CDR1 and CDR2 sequences are DFQATT and SNEGSKA (reference sequence). CDR3 sequence (DNA): TGCAGTGCTAGTGGGGGGGGGACTGAAGCTTTCTTT. It is translated as CSASGGGTEAFF.

The chain recombines TRBV5-1 with TRBJ2-7, with D tentatively TRBD2 (5 bases). The CDR3 consists of 14 residues. V shed 3 bases and J shed 2 bases, with 12 bases lying between them. Germline CDR1 and CDR2: SGHRS and YFSETQ. The CDR3 sequence is CASSSGSRAYEQYF. Written as DNA, the CDR3 is TGCGCCAGCAGCTCCGGATCGAGGGCCTACGAGCAGTACTTC.

The chain has TRBV13 and TRBJ2-1, with TRBD2 matching 13 bases. Germline lookup yields CDR1 PRHDT and CDR2 FYEKMQ (reference sequence). This CDR3 contains 17 residues. The V segment lost 1 base and the J segment 4 bases; nucleotides outside the gene matches: 4. In DNA, the CDR3 is TGTGCCAGCAGCTTAGAACTAGCGGGAGGGGTTTACAATGAGCAGTTCTTC. This codes for CASSLELAGGVYNEQFF.

The chain uses TRBV24-1 and TRBJ2-1; D is perhaps TRBD1 (6 bases). The germline V gene has CDR1 KGHDR and CDR2 SFDVKD. The V end lost 5 bases, the J end lost 9 bases, and 7 bases lay between the germline ends. The CDR3 totals 11 residues. For the CDR3, the DNA is TGTGCCACCAGTGCCAGGGGTGAGCAGTTCTTC. Its protein is CATSARGEQFF.

CDR3: CASSPRGGGGTQYF. CDR3 bases: TGTGCCAGCAGCCCCCGAGGAGGGGGGGGGACCCAGTACTTC. This chain joins TRBV3-1 (or the pseudogene TRBV3-2) and TRBJ2-5, with D maybe TRBD2 (7 bases). Looked up from germline, CDR1 is LGHDT and CDR2 is YNNKEL (reference sequence). With 4 bases removed from V and 7 bases from J, the gap between germline ends came to 16 bases. CDR3 length: 14 residues.

The chain has TRBV27 and TRBJ2-3; D is possibly TRBD2 (6 bases). V was cut by 7 bases and J by 0 bases, with 23 bases left in between. This CDR3 region has 18 residues. The germline CDR1 and CDR2 sequences are MNHEY and SMNVEV (reference sequence). The CDR3 loop reads CASTSIMMGGSSTDTQYF. CDR3 bases: TGTGCCAGCACCTCGATTATGATGGGGGGATCTAGCACAGATACGCAGTATTTT.

This clone was seen only a few times. This chain joins TRBV5-1 and TRBJ2-3; 11 nucleotides align to TRBD2. This CDR3 contains 18 residues. The germline CDR1 and CDR2 sequences are SGHRS and YFSETQ. V shed 4 bases and J 4 bases; nucleotides not matched to a gene: 14. This CDR3 reads CASSGGLLAGVGADTQYF. The DNA for the CDR3 is TGCGCCAGCAGCGGGGGACTACTAGCGGGAGTTGGGGCAGATACGCAGTATTTT. The full variable domain, in which reference TRBV5-1 and TRBJ2-3 provide the parts outside the CDR3, is KAGVTQTPRYLIKTRGQQVTLSCSPISGHRSVSWYQQTPGQGLQFLFEYFSETQRNKGNFPGRFSGRQFSNSRSEMNVSTLELGDSALYLCASSGGLLAGVGADTQYFGPGTRLTVL.

The chain combines TRBV27 with TRBJ2-6; TRBD2 matches at 14 bases. The germline V gene encodes CDR1 MNHEY and CDR2 SMNVEV (reference sequence). V trimming: 5 bases; J trimming: 4 bases; junction bases outside the gene matches: 7. CDR3 length: 18 amino acids. Written as DNA, the CDR3 is TGTGCCAGCAGTCCAGGACTAGCGGGAGGTTCAGGGGCCAACGTCCTGACTTTC. It codes for CASSPGLAGGSGANVLTF.

The chain couples TRBV3-1 (or the pseudogene TRBV3-2) to TRBJ1-2, with 9 bases aligning to TRBD1. The CDR3 runs to 16 residues. J lost 6 bases, V lost 4 bases, and 12 bases had no gene match. Germline V gene sequence: CDR1 LGHDT, CDR2 YNNKEL (reference sequence). CDR3 in amino acids: CASSLSPGQGNHGYTF. The CDR3 DNA follows: TGTGCCAGCAGCCTTTCCCCGGGACAGGGCAACCATGGCTACACCTTC.

The V and J genes are TRBV29-1 and TRBJ2-1, with 10 bases lining up with TRBD2. Trimming removed 7 bases from V and 5 bases from J; junction bases left unmatched: 8. The length of the CDR3 is 14 residues. Germline CDR1 and CDR2: SQVTM and ANQGSEA. CDR3 nucleotides: TGCAGCGGTGCCGGGACTAGCGAGAACAATGAGCAGTTCTTC. Its protein product is CSGAGTSENNEQFF.

This clone was detected once. The chain is built from TRBV29-1 and TRBJ2-7; 8 bases are a match to TRBD2. V gave up 4 bases and J gave up 6 bases; unmatched junction bases: 11. This CDR3 spans 14 amino acids. CDR1 is SQVTM and CDR2 is ANQGSEA in the germline V gene. In nucleotides, the CDR3 is TGCAGCGTTGGGGCCGGGACTAGGCAGGGCGAGCAGTACTTC. Its translation: CSVGAGTRQGEQYF.